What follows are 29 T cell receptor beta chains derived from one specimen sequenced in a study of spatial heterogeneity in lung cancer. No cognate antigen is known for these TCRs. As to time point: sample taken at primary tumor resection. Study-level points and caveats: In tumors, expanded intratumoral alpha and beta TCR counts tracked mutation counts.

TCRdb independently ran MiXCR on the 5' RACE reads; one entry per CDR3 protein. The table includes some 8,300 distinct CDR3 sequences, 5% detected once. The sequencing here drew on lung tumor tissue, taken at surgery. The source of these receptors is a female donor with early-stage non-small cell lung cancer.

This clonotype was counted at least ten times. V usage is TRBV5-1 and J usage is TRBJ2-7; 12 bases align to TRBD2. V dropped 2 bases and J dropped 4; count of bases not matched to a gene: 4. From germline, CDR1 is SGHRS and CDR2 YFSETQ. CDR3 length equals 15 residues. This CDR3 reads CASSFGLAGGYEQYF. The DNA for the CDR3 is TGCGCCAGCAGCTTTGGTCTAGCGGGAGGGTACGAGCAGTACTTC.

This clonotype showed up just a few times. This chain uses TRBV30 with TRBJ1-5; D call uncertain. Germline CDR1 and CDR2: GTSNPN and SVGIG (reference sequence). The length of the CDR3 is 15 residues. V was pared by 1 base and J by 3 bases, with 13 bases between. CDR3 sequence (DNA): TGTGCCTGGAGTGAGGCAGGCCGGGACAATCAGCCCCAGCATTTT. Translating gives CAWSEAGRDNQPQHF. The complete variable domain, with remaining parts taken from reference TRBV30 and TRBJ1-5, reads SQTIHQWPATLVQPVGSPLSLECTVEGTSNPNLYWYRQAAGRGLQLLFYSVGIGQISSEVPQNLSASRPQDRQFILSSKKLLLSDSGFYLCAWSEAGRDNQPQHFGDGTRLSIL.

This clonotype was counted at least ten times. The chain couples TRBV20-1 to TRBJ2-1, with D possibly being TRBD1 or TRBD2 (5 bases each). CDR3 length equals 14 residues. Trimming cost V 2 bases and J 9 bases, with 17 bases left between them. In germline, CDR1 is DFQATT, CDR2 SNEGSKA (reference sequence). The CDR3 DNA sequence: TGCAGTGCTAGACCCCGGGGACGCCCTAGTGAGCAGTTCTTC. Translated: CSARPRGRPSEQFF.

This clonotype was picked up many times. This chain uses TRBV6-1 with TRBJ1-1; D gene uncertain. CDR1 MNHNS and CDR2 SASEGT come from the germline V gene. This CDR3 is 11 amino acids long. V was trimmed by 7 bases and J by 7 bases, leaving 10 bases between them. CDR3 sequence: CASTESIEAFF. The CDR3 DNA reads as TGTGCCAGCACTGAGTCGATTGAAGCTTTCTTT.

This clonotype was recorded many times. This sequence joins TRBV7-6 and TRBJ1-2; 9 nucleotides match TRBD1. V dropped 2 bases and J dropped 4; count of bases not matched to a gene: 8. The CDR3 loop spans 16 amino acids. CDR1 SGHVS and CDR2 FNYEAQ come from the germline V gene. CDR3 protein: CASSLTSPTGGYGYTF. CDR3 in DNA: TGTGCCAGCAGCTTAACCAGTCCGACAGGGGGCTATGGCTACACCTTC.

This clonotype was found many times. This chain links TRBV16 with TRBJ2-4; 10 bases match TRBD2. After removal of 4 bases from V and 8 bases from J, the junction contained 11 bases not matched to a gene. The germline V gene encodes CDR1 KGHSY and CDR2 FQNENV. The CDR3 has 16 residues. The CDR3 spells CASSRNSGRYKDIQYF. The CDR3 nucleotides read TGTGCCAGCAGCCGAAATAGCGGGAGGTATAAGGACATTCAGTACTTC.

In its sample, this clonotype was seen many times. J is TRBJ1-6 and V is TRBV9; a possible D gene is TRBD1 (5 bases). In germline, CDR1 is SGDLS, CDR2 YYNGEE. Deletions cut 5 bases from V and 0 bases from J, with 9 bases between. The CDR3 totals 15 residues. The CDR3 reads CASSPGGSYNSPLHF. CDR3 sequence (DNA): TGTGCCAGCAGTCCCGGGGGCTCCTATAATTCACCCCTCCACTTT.

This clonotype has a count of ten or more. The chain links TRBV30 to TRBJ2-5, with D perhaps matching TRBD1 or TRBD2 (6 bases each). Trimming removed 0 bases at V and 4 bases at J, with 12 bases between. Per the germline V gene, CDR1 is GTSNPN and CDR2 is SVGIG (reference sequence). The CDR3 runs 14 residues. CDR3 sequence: CAWSVSGAGETQYF. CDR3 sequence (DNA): TGTGCCTGGAGTGTTTCGGGGGCTGGAGAGACCCAGTACTTC. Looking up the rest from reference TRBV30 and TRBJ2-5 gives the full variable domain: SQTIHQWPATLVQPVGSPLSLECTVEGTSNPNLYWYRQAAGRGLQLLFYSVGIGQISSEVPQNLSASRPQDRQFILSSKKLLLSDSGFYLCAWSVSGAGETQYFGPGTRLLVL.

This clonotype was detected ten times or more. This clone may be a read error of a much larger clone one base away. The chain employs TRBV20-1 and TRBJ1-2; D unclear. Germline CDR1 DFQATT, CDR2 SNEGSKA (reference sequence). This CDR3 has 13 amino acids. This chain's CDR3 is CSARDSVGYGYNF. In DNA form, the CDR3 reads TGCAGTGCTAGAGATTCGGTTGGCTATGGCTACAACTTC.

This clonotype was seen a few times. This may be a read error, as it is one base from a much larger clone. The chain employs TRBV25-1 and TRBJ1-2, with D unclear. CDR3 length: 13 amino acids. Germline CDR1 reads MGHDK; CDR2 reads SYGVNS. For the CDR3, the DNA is TGTGCCAGTAATAGATACGATGACTATGGCTACAACTTC. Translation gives CASNRYDDYGYNF.

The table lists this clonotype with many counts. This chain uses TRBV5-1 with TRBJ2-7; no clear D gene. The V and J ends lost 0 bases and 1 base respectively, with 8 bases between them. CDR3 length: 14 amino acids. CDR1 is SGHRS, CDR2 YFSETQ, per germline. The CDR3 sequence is CASSLVPESYEQYF. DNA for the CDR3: TGCGCCAGCAGCTTGGTTCCGGAATCCTACGAGCAGTACTTC.

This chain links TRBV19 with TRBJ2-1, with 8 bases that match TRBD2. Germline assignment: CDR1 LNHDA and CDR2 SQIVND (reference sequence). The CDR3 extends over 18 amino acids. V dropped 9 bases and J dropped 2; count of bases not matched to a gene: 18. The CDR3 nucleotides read TGTGCCAGCAACACCGGGACTAGGACCCCCGCTACCTACAATGAGCAGTTCTTC. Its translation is CASNTGTRTPATYNEQFF.

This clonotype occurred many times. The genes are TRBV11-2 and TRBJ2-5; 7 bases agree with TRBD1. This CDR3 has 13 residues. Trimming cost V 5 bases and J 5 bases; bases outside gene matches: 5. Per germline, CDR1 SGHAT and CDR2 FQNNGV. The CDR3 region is CASSPGQRETQYF. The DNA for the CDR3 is TGTGCCAGCAGCCCGGGACAGAGGGAGACCCAGTACTTC.

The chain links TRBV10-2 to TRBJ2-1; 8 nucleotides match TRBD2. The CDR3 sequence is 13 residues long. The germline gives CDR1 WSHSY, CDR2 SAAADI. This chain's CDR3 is CTAGTSSYNEQFF. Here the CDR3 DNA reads TGCACCGCCGGGACTAGCTCCTACAATGAGCAGTTCTTC.

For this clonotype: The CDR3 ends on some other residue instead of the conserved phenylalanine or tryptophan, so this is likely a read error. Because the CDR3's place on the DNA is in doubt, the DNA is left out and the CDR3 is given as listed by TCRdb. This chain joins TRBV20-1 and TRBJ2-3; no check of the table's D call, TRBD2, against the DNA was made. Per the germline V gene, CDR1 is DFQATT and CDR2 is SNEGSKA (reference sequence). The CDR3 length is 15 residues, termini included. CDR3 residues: CRARPLERDTETQEG.

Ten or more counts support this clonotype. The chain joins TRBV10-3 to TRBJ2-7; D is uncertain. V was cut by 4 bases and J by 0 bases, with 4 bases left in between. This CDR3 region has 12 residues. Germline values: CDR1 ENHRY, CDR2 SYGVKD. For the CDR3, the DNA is TGTGCCATCAGTGTCTCCTCCTACGAGCAGTACTTC. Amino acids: CAISVSSYEQYF.

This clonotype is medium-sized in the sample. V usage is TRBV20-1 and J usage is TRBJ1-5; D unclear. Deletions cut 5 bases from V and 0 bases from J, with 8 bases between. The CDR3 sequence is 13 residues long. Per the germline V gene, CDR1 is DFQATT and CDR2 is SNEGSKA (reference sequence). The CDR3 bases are TGCAGTGCTGAAGCAGTTAGCAATCAGCCCCAGCATTTT. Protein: CSAEAVSNQPQHF.

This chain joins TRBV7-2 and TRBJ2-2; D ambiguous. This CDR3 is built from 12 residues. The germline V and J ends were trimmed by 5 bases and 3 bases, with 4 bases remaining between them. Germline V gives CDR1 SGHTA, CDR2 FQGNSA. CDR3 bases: TGTGCCAGCAGCCGAGACACCGGGGAGCTGTTTTTT. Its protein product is CASSRDTGELFF.

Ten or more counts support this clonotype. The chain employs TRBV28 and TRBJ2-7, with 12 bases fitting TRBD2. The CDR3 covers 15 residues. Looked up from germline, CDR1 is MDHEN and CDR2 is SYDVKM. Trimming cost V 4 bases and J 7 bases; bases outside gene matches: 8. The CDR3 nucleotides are TGTGCCAGCAGTTCGCCGACTAGCGGGAGATCTGAGCAGTACTTC. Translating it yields CASSSPTSGRSEQYF.

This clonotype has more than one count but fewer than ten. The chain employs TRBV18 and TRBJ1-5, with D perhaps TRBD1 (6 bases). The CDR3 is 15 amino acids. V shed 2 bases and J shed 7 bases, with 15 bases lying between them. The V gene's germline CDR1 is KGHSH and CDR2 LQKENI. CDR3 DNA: TGTGCCAGCTCACCAGTTCCGGGGGCGAAGCAGCCCCAGCATTTT. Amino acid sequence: CASSPVPGAKQPQHF.

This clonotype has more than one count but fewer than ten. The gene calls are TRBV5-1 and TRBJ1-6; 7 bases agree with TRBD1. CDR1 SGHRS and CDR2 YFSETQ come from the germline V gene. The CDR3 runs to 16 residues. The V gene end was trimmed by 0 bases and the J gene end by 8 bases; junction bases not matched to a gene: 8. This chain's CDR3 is CASSLGYRGRDSPLHF. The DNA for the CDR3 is TGCGCCAGCAGCTTGGGGTACAGGGGAAGGGATTCACCCCTCCACTTT. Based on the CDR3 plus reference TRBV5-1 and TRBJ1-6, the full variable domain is KAGVTQTPRYLIKTRGQQVTLSCSPISGHRSVSWYQQTPGQGLQFLFEYFSETQRNKGNFPGRFSGRQFSNSRSEMNVSTLELGDSALYLCASSLGYRGRDSPLHFGNGTRLTVT.

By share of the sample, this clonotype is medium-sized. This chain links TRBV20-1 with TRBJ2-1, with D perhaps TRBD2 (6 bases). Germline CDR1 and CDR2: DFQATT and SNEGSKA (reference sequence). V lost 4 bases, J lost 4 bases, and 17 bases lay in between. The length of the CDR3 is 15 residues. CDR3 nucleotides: TGCAGTGCTACACTTGGGAGCGGGCAGTACAATGAGCAGTTCTTC. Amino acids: CSATLGSGQYNEQFF.

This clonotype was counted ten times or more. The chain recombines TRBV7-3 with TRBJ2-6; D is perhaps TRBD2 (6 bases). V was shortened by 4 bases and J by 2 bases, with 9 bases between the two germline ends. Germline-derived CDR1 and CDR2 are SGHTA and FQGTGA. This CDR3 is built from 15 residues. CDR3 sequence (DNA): TGTGCCAGCAGCTCTAGCGTGGCTGGGGCCAACGTCCTGACTTTC. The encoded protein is CASSSSVAGANVLTF.

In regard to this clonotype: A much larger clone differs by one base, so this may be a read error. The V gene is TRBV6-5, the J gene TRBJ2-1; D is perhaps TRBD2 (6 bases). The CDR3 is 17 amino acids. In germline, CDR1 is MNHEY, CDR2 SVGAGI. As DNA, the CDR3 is TGTGCCAGCAGTTACACTATAGCAGTTCGGGAGTTCCATGAGCATTTCTTC. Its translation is CASSYTIAVREFHEHFF.

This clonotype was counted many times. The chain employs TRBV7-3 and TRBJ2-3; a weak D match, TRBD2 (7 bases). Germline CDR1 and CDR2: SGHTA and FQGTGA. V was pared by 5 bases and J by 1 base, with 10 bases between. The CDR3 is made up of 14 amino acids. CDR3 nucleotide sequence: TGTGCCAGCAGCAAGGGGGGGGGCACAGATACGCAGTATTTT. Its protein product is CASSKGGGTDTQYF.

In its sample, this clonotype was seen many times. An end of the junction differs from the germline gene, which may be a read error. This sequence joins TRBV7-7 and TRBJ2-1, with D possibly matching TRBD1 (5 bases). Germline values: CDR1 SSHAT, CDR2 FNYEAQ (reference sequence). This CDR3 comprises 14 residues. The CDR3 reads CASSARQYTNEQFF. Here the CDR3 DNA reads TGTGCTAGCAGCGCCAGACAGTATACCAATGAGCAGTTCTTC.

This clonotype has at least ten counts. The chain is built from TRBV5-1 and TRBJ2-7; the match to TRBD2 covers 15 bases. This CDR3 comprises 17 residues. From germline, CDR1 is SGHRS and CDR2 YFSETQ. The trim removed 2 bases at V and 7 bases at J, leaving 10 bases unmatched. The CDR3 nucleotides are TGCGCCAGCAGCTTCGGACTAGCGGGAGGGCCAGGAGGAGAGCAGTACTTC. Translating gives CASSFGLAGGPGGEQYF.

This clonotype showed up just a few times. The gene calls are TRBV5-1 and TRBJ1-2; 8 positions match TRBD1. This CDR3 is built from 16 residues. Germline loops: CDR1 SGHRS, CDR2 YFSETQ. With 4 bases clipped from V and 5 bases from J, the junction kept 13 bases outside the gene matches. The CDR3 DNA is TGCGCCAGCAGCCCGGGACCGGGACAGGACTTTTATGGCTACACCTTC. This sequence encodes CASSPGPGQDFYGYTF.

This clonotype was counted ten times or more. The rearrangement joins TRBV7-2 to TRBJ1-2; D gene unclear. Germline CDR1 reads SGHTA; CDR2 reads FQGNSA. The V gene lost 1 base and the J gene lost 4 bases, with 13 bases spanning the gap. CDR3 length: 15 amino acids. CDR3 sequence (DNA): TGTGCCAGCAGCTTAGGGCGTAACACCCCCTATGGCTACACCTTC. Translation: CASSLGRNTPYGYTF.